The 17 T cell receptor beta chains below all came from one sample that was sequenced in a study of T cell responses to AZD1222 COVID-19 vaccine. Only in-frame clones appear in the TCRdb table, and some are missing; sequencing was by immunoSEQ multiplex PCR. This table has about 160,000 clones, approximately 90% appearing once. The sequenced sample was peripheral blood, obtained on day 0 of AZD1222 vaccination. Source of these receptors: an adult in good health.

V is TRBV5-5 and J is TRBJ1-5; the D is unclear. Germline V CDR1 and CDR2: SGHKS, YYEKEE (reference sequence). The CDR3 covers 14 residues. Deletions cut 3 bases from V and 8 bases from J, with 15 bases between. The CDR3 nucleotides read TGTGCCAGCAGCTCGCGGCCACCTCAGGAGCCCCAGCATTTT. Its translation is CASSSRPPQEPQHF.

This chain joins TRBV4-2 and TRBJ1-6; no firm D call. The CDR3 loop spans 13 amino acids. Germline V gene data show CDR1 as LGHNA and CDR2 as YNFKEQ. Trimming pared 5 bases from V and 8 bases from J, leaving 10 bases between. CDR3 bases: TGTGCCAGCAGCGGACTATTGGATTCACCCCTCCACTTT. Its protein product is CASSGLLDSPLHF.

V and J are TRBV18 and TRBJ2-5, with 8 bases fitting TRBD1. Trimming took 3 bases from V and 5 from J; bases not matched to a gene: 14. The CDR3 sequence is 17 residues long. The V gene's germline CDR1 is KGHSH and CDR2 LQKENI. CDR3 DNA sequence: TGTGCCAGCTCACCCTACGGAGGACAGGGCGGCGTGGAGACCCAGTACTTC. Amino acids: CASSPYGGQGGVETQYF.

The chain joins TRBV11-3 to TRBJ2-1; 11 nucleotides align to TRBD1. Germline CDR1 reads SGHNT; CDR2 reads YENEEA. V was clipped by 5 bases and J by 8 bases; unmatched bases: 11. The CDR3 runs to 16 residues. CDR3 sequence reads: CASSLEAGQGGYEQFF. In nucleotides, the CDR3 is TGTGCCAGCAGCCTGGAGGCGGGACAGGGGGGATATGAGCAGTTCTTC.

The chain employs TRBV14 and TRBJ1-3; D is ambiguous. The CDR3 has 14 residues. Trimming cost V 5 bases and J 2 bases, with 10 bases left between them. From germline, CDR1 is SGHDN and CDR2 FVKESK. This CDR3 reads CASSTGITGNTIYF. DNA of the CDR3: TGTGCCAGCAGCACCGGGATCACTGGAAACACCATATATTTT.

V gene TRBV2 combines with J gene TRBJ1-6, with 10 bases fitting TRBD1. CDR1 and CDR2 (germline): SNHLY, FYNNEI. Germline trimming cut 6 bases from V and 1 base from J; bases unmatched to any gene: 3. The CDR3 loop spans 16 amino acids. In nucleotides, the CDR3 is TGTGCCAGCAGGCCGGGACAGGGGTCCTATAATTCACCCCTCCACTTT. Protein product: CASRPGQGSYNSPLHF. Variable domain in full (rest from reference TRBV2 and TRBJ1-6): EPEVTQTPSHQVTQMGQEVILRCVPISNHLYFYWYRQILGQKVEFLVSFYNNEISEKSEIFDDQFSVERPDGSNFTLKIRSTKLEDSAMYFCASRPGQGSYNSPLHFGNGTRLTVT.

CDR3 amino acids: CASSLLTGASNTEAFF. The CDR3 bases are TGTGCCAGCAGCTTACTCACAGGAGCATCGAACACTGAAGCTTTCTTT. V is TRBV11-3 and J is TRBJ1-1, with D possibly TRBD1 on 5 matching bases. This CDR3 contains 16 residues. Germline CDR1 reads SGHNT; CDR2 reads YENEEA. Trimming removed 2 bases from V and 1 base from J, with 14 bases in between.

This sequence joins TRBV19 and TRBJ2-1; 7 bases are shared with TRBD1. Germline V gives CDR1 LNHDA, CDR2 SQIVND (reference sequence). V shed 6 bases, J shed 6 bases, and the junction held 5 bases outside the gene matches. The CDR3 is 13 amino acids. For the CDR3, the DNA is TGTGCCAGTAGGACACAGGGGAGCAATGAGCAGTTCTTC. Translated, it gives CASRTQGSNEQFF.

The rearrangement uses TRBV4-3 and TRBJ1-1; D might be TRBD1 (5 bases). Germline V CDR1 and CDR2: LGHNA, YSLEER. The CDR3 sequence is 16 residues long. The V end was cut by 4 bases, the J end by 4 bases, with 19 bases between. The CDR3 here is CASSLLRGILGTEAFF. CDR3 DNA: TGCGCCAGCAGCCTACTTCGGGGGATTTTAGGCACTGAAGCTTTCTTT.

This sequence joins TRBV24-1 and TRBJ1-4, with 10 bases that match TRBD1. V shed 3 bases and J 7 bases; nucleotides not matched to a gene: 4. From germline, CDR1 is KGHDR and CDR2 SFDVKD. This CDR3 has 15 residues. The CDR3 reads CATSDGGQGTEKLFF. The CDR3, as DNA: TGTGCCACCAGTGATGGGGGACAGGGGACTGAAAAACTGTTTTTT.

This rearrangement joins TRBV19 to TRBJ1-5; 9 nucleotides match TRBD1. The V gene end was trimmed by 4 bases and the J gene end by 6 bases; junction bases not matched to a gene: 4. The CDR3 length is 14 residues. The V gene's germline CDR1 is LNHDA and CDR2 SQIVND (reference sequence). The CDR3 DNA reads TGTGCCAGTAGTAGGGGGACAGGGCCTCAGCCCCAGCATTTT. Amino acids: CASSRGTGPQPQHF.

In nucleotides, the CDR3 is TGCAGCGTTACCGGGACAGAGAGGTCCGACTATGGCTACACCTTC. Its protein product is CSVTGTERSDYGYTF. The chain employs TRBV29-1 and TRBJ1-2, with 7 bases aligning to TRBD1. This CDR3 has 15 amino acids. The trim removed 5 bases at V and 3 bases at J, leaving 12 bases unmatched. Germline V gene lookup returns CDR1 SQVTM and CDR2 ANQGSEA.

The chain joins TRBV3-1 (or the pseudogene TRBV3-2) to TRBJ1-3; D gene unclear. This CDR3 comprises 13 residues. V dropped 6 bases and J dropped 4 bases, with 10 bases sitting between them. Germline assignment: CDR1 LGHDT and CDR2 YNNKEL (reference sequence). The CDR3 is CASSPSGGNTIYF. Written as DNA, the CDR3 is TGTGCCAGCAGTCCCAGTGGAGGAAACACCATATATTTT.

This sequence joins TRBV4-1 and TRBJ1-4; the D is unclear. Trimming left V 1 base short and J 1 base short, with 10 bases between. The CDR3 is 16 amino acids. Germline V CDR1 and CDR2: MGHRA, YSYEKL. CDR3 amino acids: CASSQAPRLTNEKLFF. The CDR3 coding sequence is TGCGCCAGCAGCCAAGCTCCCAGGTTAACTAATGAAAAACTGTTTTTT.

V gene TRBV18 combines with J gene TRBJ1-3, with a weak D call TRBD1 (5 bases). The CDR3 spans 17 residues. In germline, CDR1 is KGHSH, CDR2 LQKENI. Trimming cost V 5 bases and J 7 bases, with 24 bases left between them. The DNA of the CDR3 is TGTGCCAGCTCATCCGCTTGGCGGACCTGGGGGGTGAACACCATATATTTT. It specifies CASSSAWRTWGVNTIYF.

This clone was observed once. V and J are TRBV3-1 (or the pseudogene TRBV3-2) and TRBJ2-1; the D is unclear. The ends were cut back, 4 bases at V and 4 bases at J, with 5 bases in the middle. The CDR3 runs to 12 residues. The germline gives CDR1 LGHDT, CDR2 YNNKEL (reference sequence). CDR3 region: CASSRGYNEQFF. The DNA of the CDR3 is TGTGCCAGCAGCCGTGGTTACAATGAGCAGTTCTTC.

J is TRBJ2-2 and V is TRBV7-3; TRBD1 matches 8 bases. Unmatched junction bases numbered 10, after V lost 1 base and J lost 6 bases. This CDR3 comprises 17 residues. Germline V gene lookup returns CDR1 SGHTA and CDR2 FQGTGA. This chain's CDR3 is CASSLRSETGVPGELFF. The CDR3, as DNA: TGTGCCAGCAGCTTAAGATCTGAGACAGGGGTACCCGGGGAGCTGTTTTTT. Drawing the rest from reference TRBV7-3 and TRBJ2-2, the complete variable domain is GAGVSQTPSNKVTEKGKYVELRCDPISGHTALYWYRQSLGQGPEFLIYFQGTGAADDSGLPNDRFFAVRPEGSVSTLKIQRTERGDSAVYLCASSLRSETGVPGELFFGEGSRLTVL.